This T cell receptor (beta chain) originates from a study of blood T cell repertoires in COVID-19. Study-level information: Samples taken during acute and convalescent COVID-19 were collected in the United States, Italy and Spain. PBMCs, B-cell-depleted T cells, or T cells provided the cDNA or gDNA that made up the material.

V gave up 4 bases and J gave up 5 bases; unmatched junction bases: 10. Germline CDR1 reads SGHDT; CDR2 reads YYEEEE. CDR3 length equals 17 residues. Authors' analysis steps: The assay estimated nucleated cells by amplifying reference gene primers. Libraries were prepared by immunoSEQ multiplex PCR; TCRdb keeps only in-frame clonotypes and omits some of them. The V and J calls and clone size are taken from that table; D and trimming were inferred from the DNA. The data show around 200,000 clones, 85% seen once. The TCR was taken from a woman of 80 years or more with acute or convalescent COVID-19. The sequencing input was peripheral blood. The V gene is TRBV5-6, the J gene TRBJ1-6; 9 bases fit TRBD1. The DNA for the CDR3 is TGTGCCAGCAGCGGGCTCTACGGACAGGGGAATAATTCACCCCTCCACTTT. Protein product: CASSGLYGQGNNSPLHF.